The rows below give T cell receptor beta chains drawn from one sample of a study of spatial heterogeneity in lung cancer. TCRdb processed the 5' RACE reads anew with MiXCR; each CDR3 protein has one entry. The sample lists about 40,000 distinct CDR3 sequences; 4% to 6% were seen once. Source: PBMCs, taken at surgery. All receptors derive from a female donor with early-stage non-small cell lung cancer. Each CDR3 is given with its conserved first and last residue. D genes are given only for firm matches. Clone size is given for some rows only: seen once, a few or many times, or a class if the clone is expanded.

V gene	D gene	clone size	J gene	CDR3 protein	CDR3 DNA
TRBV20-1	TRBD1	many	TRBJ2-1	CSARDLLGRSHQGALNEQFF	TGCAGTGCTAGAGATCTTCTCGGCAGATCCCATCAGGGGGCACTGAATGAGCAGTTCTTC
TRBV3-1	NA	many	TRBJ1-1	CASSPYLGGMNTEAFF	TGTGCCAGCAGCCCCTACCTGGGTGGCATGAACACTGAAGCTTTCTTT
TRBV30	TRBD1	NA	TRBJ2-6	CAWGTLGTGRSANVLTF	TGTGCCTGGGGGACCCTCGGGACAGGGAGGTCCGCCAACGTCCTGACTTTC
TRBV20-1	TRBD2	few	TRBJ2-1	CSATGLAGGSPYNEQFF	TGCAGTGCTACAGGACTAGCGGGGGGGTCCCCTTACAATGAGCAGTTCTTC
TRBV6-5	NA	many	TRBJ1-1	CASTMTANTEAFF	TGTGCCAGCACTATGACAGCCAACACTGAAGCTTTCTTT
TRBV25-1	TRBD2	many	TRBJ2-1	CASSPPQRGGYEQFF	TGTGCCAGCAGTCCCCCCCAGCGGGGGGGGTATGAGCAGTTCTTC
TRBV7-9	NA	NA	TRBJ2-5	CASSTQTRDQETQYF	TGTGCCAGCAGCACCCAAACTAGGGACCAAGAGACCCAGTACTTC
TRBV6-6	NA	NA	TRBJ2-1	CASSQHYNEQFF	TGTGCCAGCAGTCAGCACTACAATGAGCAGTTCTTC
TRBV6-2/TRBV6-3	TRBD2	NA	TRBJ2-3	CAIPGGGASDTQYF	TGTGCCATCCCGGGCGGGGGGGCCTCAGATACGCAGTATTTT
TRBV3-1	NA	many	TRBJ1-6	CASSQVSGADSPLHF	TGTGCCAGCAGCCAAGTCTCCGGTGCAGATTCACCCCTCCACTTT
TRBV2	NA	many	TRBJ2-2	CASKQVISARELFF	TGTGCCAGCAAACAGGTTATATCCGCCAGGGAGCTGTTTTTT
TRBV5-1	NA	many	TRBJ2-2	CASSLVVAGNTGELFF	TGCGCCAGCAGCTTGGTGGTGGCTGGGAACACCGGGGAGCTGTTTTTT
TRBV9	NA	many	TRBJ1-1	CASSVEADMGDVRYTEAFF	TGTGCCAGCAGCGTAGAGGCAGATATGGGGGACGTACGATACACTGAAGCTTTCTTT
TRBV28	TRBD1	many	TRBJ2-7	CASSTTGGAGEQYF	TGTGCCAGCAGTACGACAGGGGGCGCGGGGGAGCAGTACTTC
TRBV6-6	TRBD2	many	TRBJ2-3	CASSYGAGGPIDTQYF	TGTGCCAGCAGTTACGGAGCGGGGGGGCCGATCGATACGCAGTATTTT
TRBV4-3	NA	few	TRBJ2-1	CASSHELGSSSYNEQFF	TGCGCCAGCAGCCATGAACTGGGCTCGAGCTCCTACAATGAGCAGTTCTTC
TRBV4-1	TRBD1	many	TRBJ1-6	CASSHLGQGTNSPLHF	TGCGCCAGCAGCCACCTAGGACAGGGGACTAATTCACCCCTCCACTTT
TRBV15	NA	many	TRBJ2-5	CATSRVPREDQETQYF	TGTGCCACCAGCAGAGTTCCCAGGGAAGACCAAGAGACCCAGTACTTC
TRBV5-1	NA	many	TRBJ1-5	CASSPGDGNQPQHF	TGCGCCAGCAGCCCAGGAGACGGCAATCAGCCCCAGCATTTT
TRBV7-2	NA	NA	TRBJ1-2	CASRDSGGHGYTF	TGTGCCAGCAGGGACTCTGGGGGTCATGGCTACACCTTC
TRBV7-9	TRBD1	medium-sized	TRBJ1-1	CASFDRVNTEAFF	TGTGCCAGCTTTGACAGGGTGAACACTGAAGCTTTCTTT
TRBV25-1	NA	few	TRBJ1-2	CASSESSKGNYGYTF	TGTGCCAGCAGTGAATCGTCTAAGGGCAACTATGGCTACACCTTC
TRBV20-1	TRBD1	many	TRBJ1-5	CSAQGVSQPQHF	TGCAGTGCTCAGGGGGTCAGTCAGCCCCAGCATTTT
TRBV2	NA	many	TRBJ2-7	CASSASLLTYEQYF	TGTGCCAGCAGTGCAAGTCTATTAACCTACGAGCAGTACTTC
TRBV12-3/TRBV12-4	TRBD2	few	TRBJ2-5	CASSPGLAGGLRETQYF	TGTGCCAGCAGTCCCGGGTTAGCGGGGGGACTTAGGGAGACCCAGTACTTC
TRBV7-9	TRBD1	many	TRBJ1-5	CASSPTGVSNQPQHF	TGTGCCAGCAGCCCCACAGGGGTTAGCAATCAGCCCCAGCATTTT
TRBV30	NA	few	TRBJ2-2	CAWTAGWDTGELFF	TGTGCCTGGACTGCGGGGTGGGACACCGGGGAGCTGTTTTTT
TRBV24-1	NA	NA	TRBJ2-3	CATSGLPNTDTQYF	TGTGCCACCAGTGGCCTTCCTAACACAGATACGCAGTATTTT
TRBV29-1	TRBD1	many	TRBJ2-5	CSVEPGQGETQYF	TGCAGCGTTGAACCGGGACAGGGGGAGACCCAGTACTTC
TRBV7-6	TRBD2	many	TRBJ2-7	CASSLAGGFEQYF	TGTGCCAGCAGCTTAGCGGGGGGGTTCGAGCAGTACTTC
TRBV9	TRBD1	NA	TRBJ2-7	CASSPQGAESNYEQYF	TGTGCCAGCAGCCCCCAGGGGGCAGAATCGAACTACGAGCAGTACTTC
TRBV25-1	NA	many	TRBJ2-1	CASSDPYNEQFF	TGTGCCAGCAGTGACCCGTACAATGAGCAGTTCTTC
TRBV6-5	NA	many	TRBJ2-5	CASSYSPAPFGVGETQYF	TGTGCCAGCAGTTACTCGCCCGCGCCCTTTGGGGTCGGCGAGACCCAGTACTTC
TRBV30	NA	few	TRBJ1-2	CAWTVLDGYTF	TGTGCCTGGACCGTTCTGGATGGCTACACCTTC
TRBV27	TRBD1	many	TRBJ1-6	CASSFSPRGALHF	TGTGCCAGCAGTTTCTCCCCCAGGGGGGCCCTCCACTTT
TRBV18	NA	many	TRBJ2-3	CASSPTPDTQYF	TGTGCCAGCTCGCCGACCCCAGATACGCAGTATTTT
TRBV12-3/TRBV12-4	TRBD1	medium-sized	TRBJ1-1	CASSLGGQGAFF	TGTGCCAGCAGTTTAGGGGGACAGGGGGCTTTCTTT
TRBV5-1	TRBD2	few	TRBJ2-5	CASSKAGVGQYF	TGCGCCAGCAGTAAAGCGGGGGTAGGCCAGTACTTC
TRBV12-3/TRBV12-4	TRBD2	many	TRBJ2-3	CASRVAGSTDTQYF	TGTGCCAGCAGGGTAGCGGGGAGCACAGATACGCAGTATTTT
TRBV3-1	NA	many	TRBJ2-2	CASSQDVTGELFF	TGTGCCAGCAGCCAAGATGTCACCGGGGAGCTGTTTTTT
TRBV12-3/TRBV12-4	NA	many	TRBJ2-1	CASSLVSEQFF	TGTGCCAGCAGTTTAGTCTCTGAGCAGTTCTTC
TRBV11-2	TRBD2	NA	TRBJ2-5	CASSPGGQETQYF	TGTGCCAGCAGCCCCGGGGGGCAAGAGACCCAGTACTTC
TRBV2	NA	many	TRBJ2-1	CASSLRGNEQFF	TGTGCCAGCAGCCTCCGGGGGAATGAGCAGTTCTTC